These 3 T cell receptor beta chains came from one sample sequenced in a study of blood T cells in healthy people across ages. Together with a sample-barcoded 5' primer, a J-beta primer mix was included in a second PCR lasting roughly 6 to 12 cycles. TCRdb re-derived calls from the 5' RACE reads in MiXCR, one entry per CDR3 protein. Altogether about 800,000 distinct CDR3 sequences are present, around 25% being singletons, with the ten largest covering 3% to 4%. The same specimen was also included in a second study, on T cells of mothers and their children.

Sequencing input: blood. These receptors were obtained from a boy between 10 and 17 years old in good health.

The count of this clonotype is one. Sequence at one end of the junction differs from germline and may be a read error. The gene calls are TRBV7-3 and TRBJ1-2; TRBD1 aligns across 9 bases. This CDR3 region has 14 residues. The germline V gene has CDR1 SGHTA and CDR2 FQGTGA. CDR3 loop: CASSKQGAKYGYTF. DNA for the CDR3: TGTGCCAGCAGTAAACAGGGGGCTAAGTATGGCTACACCTTC.

The rearrangement links TRBV20-1 to TRBJ1-6; D is unresolved. Germline loops: CDR1 DFQATT, CDR2 SNEGSKA (reference sequence). This CDR3 contains 16 residues. V was cut by 1 base and J by 7 bases, with 17 bases left in between. CDR3 DNA: TGCAGTGCTAGAGTTTTCGGTCACAGTACGAATTCACCCCTCCACTTT. The encoded protein is CSARVFGHSTNSPLHF.

This chain connects TRBV15 to TRBJ2-1; 8 bases fit TRBD1. CDR1 is LNHNV, CDR2 YYDKDF, per germline (reference sequence). The CDR3 sequence is 19 residues long. J gave up 0 bases and V 4 bases, and 14 bases lay outside the gene matches. The CDR3 DNA reads as TGTGCCACCAGCACCCAGGGACAGGAGGTCCTAAGCTCCTACAATGAGCAGTTCTTC. Protein sequence: CATSTQGQEVLSSYNEQFF. Variable domain in full (rest from reference TRBV15 and TRBJ2-1): DAMVIQNPRYQVTQFGKPVTLSCSQTLNHNVMYWYQQKSSQAPKLLFHYYDKDFNNEADTPDNFQSRRPNTSFCFLDIRSPGLGDTAMYLCATSTQGQEVLSSYNEQFFGPGTRLTVL.